Below, 9 T cell receptor beta chains from the same sample are listed, as sequenced in a study of CD8 T cells in ankylosing spondylitis. The study's findings and limits: A motif of roughly 8 highly homologous TCR beta variants was seen as apparently characteristic of ankylosing spondylitis blood.

TCRdb used MiXCR to reprocess the 5' RACE reads, holding one entry per CDR3 protein. The sample gives roughly 350,000 distinct CDR3 sequences, roughly 8% of which show up once; roughly 15% is in the top ten. Their antigens remain unidentified. The specimen was blood, either unsorted or a sorted T cell fraction (not recorded which). All receptors derive from a male donor with ankylosing spondylitis.

J is TRBJ2-7 and V is TRBV12-3 or TRBV12-4, with a weak D call TRBD2 (6 bases). Trimming stripped 5 bases from V and 0 bases from J, with 14 bases between. The CDR3 totals 15 residues. The CDR3 loop is CASSQTGTSSYEQYF. The CDR3 DNA is TGTGCCAGCAGTCAGACCGGGACTTCCTCCTACGAGCAGTACTTC.

This clonotype was seen a handful of times. The chain carries TRBV27 and TRBJ2-1; D is unresolved. V lost 5 bases, J lost 0 bases, and 11 bases lay in between. The CDR3 extends over 15 amino acids. CDR1 MNHEY and CDR2 SMNVEV come from the germline V gene (reference sequence). Written as DNA, the CDR3 is TGTGCCAGCAGTCCAACTCCACGCTCCTACAATGAGCAGTTCTTC. It codes for CASSPTPRSYNEQFF.

In the case of this clonotype: An end of the junction does not agree with germline; a read error may underlie this. J is TRBJ1-3 and V is TRBV11-3, with unresolved D. The CDR3 covers 14 residues. CDR1 SGHNT and CDR2 YENEEA come from the germline V gene. The CDR3 loop is CASSPTPTGNTIYF. As DNA, the CDR3 is TGTGCCAGCAGCCCTACACCGACTGGGAACACCATATATTTT.

This clonotype has more than one count but fewer than ten. This chain connects TRBV5-1 to TRBJ1-5; D is undetermined. The length of the CDR3 is 14 residues. V lost 5 bases and J lost 0, with 9 bases in between. Germline-derived CDR1 and CDR2 are SGHRS and YFSETQ. The CDR3 nucleotides are TGCGCCAGCAGTTCAGGTCCTAGCAATCAGCCCCAGCATTTT. Residues: CASSSGPSNQPQHF.

The rearrangement links TRBV11-3 to TRBJ2-5; TRBD2 matches 7 bases. Per germline, CDR1 SGHNT and CDR2 YENEEA. The CDR3 loop spans 14 amino acids. V was pared by 5 bases and J by 5 bases, with 8 bases of the junction left unmatched. The CDR3 reads CASSPGSGGETQYF. Here the CDR3 DNA reads TGTGCCAGCAGCCCAGGGTCGGGGGGTGAGACCCAGTACTTC. Supplemented by reference TRBV11-3 and TRBJ2-5, the full variable domain reads EAGVVQSPRYKIIEKKQPVAFWCNPISGHNTLYWYLQNLGQGPELLIRYENEEAVDDSQLPKDRFSAERLKGVDSTLKIQPAELGDSAVYLCASSPGSGGETQYFGPGTRLLVL.

The sample holds a few counts of this clonotype. The V call is TRBV5-1, the J call TRBJ2-5; no firm D call. V lost 2 bases, J lost 2 bases, and 10 bases lay in between. Germline lookup yields CDR1 SGHRS and CDR2 YFSETQ. The CDR3 loop spans 14 amino acids. Written as DNA, the CDR3 is TGCGCCAGCAGCTTCGGGCTATATCAAGAGACCCAGTACTTC. Its protein product is CASSFGLYQETQYF.

The genes are TRBV11-2 and TRBJ2-3, with TRBD2 matching 8 bases. V lost 7 bases to trimming and J lost 5 bases; unmatched junction nucleotides: 8. The CDR3 has 14 amino acids. Germline V CDR1 and CDR2: SGHAT, FQNNGV. The chain's CDR3 is CASTHPGGGDTQYF. The DNA of the CDR3 is TGTGCCAGCACACACCCGGGAGGGGGAGATACGCAGTATTTT.

Only a few counts were recorded for this clonotype. V gene TRBV5-1 combines with J gene TRBJ1-2; D gene uncertain. This CDR3 has 15 amino acids. Trimming left V 0 bases short and J 4 bases short, with 13 bases between. The V gene's germline CDR1 is SGHRS and CDR2 YFSETQ. Written as DNA, the CDR3 is TGCGCCAGCAGCTTGGAATTGTACGGCCCCTATGGCTACACCTTC. Its protein product is CASSLELYGPYGYTF.

The rearrangement joins TRBV12-3 or TRBV12-4 to TRBJ2-2, with a weak D call TRBD1 (5 bases). The CDR3 loop spans 15 amino acids. Trimming shortened V by 3 bases and J by 1 base, and 9 bases separated the two germline ends. This CDR3 is CASSFRTKNTGELFF. CDR3 DNA: TGTGCCAGCAGTTTTCGGACAAAGAACACCGGGGAGCTGTTTTTT.